The text below deals with one T cell receptor beta chain. Its antigen is unknown. Germline trimming cut 5 bases from V and 10 bases from J; bases unmatched to any gene: 5. Germline V gives CDR1 SGHVS, CDR2 FNYEAQ. This CDR3 has 14 residues. PCR primers comprised 60 Vbeta and 13 Jbeta primers. TCRdb's table, derived via immunoSEQ multiplex PCR, lists solely in-frame clones and lacks some. The sample yields roughly 100,000 clones, over 70% seen once. The sample belongs to a study of cytomegalovirus exposure and HLA in healthy donors. Study outcomes and limitations: As immune exposure information, only CMV serostatus was available. Most of the TCR beta V segments (in an earlier analysis) were productive either about 87% or about 30% of the time. A few CMV-associated chains proved CMV antigen-specific in vitro.

Sequenced: PBMCs. The rearrangement joins TRBV7-6 to TRBJ1-6; 10 bases align to TRBD1. This clonotype originated in a man aged 18 to 35 in good health and CMV-seropositive. DNA for the CDR3: TGTGCCAGCAGCCGCCGGACAGGGGGGTCACCCCTCCACTTT. This encodes CASSRRTGGSPLHF.